This T cell receptor beta chain was sequenced during a study of blood T cell repertoires in COVID-19. Using immunoSEQ multiplex PCR, the repertoire was profiled, and TCRdb retains in-frame clones only, with some absent. The table lists about 140,000 clones, about 85% of them singletons. Germline V gene lookup returns CDR1 ENHRY and CDR2 SYGVKD. CDR3 length: 15 amino acids. Trimming shortened V by 1 base and J by 1 base, and 8 bases separated the two germline ends. The chain couples TRBV10-3 to TRBJ1-5; D call uncertain. The receptor's source is a human donor in a cohort sampled during active COVID-19. Sequenced sample: peripheral blood. The CDR3 DNA sequence: TGTGCCATCAGTGAGTTTGGGGAGAGCAATCAGCCCCAGCATTTT. This gives the protein CAISEFGESNQPQHF.